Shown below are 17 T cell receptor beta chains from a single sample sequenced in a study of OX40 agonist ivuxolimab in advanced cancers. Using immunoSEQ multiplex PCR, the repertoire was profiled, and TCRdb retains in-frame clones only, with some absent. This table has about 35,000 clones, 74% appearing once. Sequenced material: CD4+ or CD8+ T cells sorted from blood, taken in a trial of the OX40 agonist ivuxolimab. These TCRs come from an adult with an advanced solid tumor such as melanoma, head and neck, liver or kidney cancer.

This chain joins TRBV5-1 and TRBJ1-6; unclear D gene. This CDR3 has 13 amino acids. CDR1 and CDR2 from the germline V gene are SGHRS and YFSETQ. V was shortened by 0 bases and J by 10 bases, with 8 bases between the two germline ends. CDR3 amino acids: CASSLAGKSPLHF. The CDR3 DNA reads TGCGCCAGCAGCTTGGCGGGCAAATCACCCCTCCACTTT.

CDR3 bases: TGTGCCTGGAGTCCAGCAGATACGCAGTATTTT. Protein: CAWSPADTQYF. This chain connects TRBV30 to TRBJ2-3; D gene unclear. In germline, CDR1 is GTSNPN, CDR2 SVGIG (reference sequence). V gave up 2 bases and J gave up 4 bases, with 4 bases separating them. The CDR3 is made up of 11 amino acids.

In nucleotides, the CDR3 is TGCGCCAGCAGTCATAAAGACAGGAACACTGAAGCTTTCTTT. This encodes CASSHKDRNTEAFF. The chain recombines TRBV5-1 with TRBJ1-1; TRBD1 might be the D (5 bases). The CDR3 has 14 residues. Trimming took off 5 bases at V and 1 base at J, with 12 bases between the two ends. Looked up from germline, CDR1 is SGHRS and CDR2 is YFSETQ. The whole variable domain, filled in from reference TRBV5-1 and TRBJ1-1, reads KAGVTQTPRYLIKTRGQQVTLSCSPISGHRSVSWYQQTPGQGLQFLFEYFSETQRNKGNFPGRFSGRQFSNSRSEMNVSTLELGDSALYLCASSHKDRNTEAFFGQGTRLTVV.

The CDR3 sequence: CASSERDYPFNYGYTF. In DNA form, the CDR3 reads TGTGCCAGCAGTGAGCGGGACTACCCTTTTAACTATGGCTACACCTTC. The V and J genes are TRBV6-1 and TRBJ1-2; a weak D match, TRBD1 (5 bases). The CDR3 is 16 amino acids. From germline, CDR1 is MNHNS and CDR2 SASEGT. V lost 3 bases and J lost 1, with 15 bases in between.

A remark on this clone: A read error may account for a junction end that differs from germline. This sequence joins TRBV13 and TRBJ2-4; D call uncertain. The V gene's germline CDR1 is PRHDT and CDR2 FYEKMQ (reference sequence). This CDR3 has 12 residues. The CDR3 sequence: CASSLGPRKFHF. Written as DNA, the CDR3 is TGTGCCAGCAGCTTAGGCCCCAGAAAATTCCACTTC.

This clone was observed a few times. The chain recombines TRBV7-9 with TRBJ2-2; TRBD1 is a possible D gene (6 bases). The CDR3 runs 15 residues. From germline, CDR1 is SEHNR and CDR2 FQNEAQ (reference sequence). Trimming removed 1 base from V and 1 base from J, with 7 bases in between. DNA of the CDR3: TGTGCCAGCAGCTTAGGCAGGGGGAACACCGGGGAGCTGTTTTTT. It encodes CASSLGRGNTGELFF.

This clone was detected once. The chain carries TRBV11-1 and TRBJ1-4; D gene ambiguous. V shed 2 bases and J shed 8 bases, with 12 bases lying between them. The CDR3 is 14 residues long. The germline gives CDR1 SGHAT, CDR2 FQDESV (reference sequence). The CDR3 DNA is TGTGCCAGCAGCTTACCGGAAGGAGGAGAAAAACTGTTTTTT. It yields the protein CASSLPEGGEKLFF.

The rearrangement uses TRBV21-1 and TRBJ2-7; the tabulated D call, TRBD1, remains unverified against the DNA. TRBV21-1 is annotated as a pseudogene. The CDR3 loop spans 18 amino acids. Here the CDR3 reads CASSKERTGFKGSYEQYV. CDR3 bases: TGTGCCAGCAGCAAAGAAAGGACAGGCTTTAAGGGCTCCTACGAGCAGTACGTC.

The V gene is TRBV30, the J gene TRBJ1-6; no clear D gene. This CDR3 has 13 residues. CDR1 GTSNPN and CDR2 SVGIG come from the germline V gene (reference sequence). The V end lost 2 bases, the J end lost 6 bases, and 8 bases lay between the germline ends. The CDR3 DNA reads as TGTGCCTGGAGTCGGGGTCTTAATTCACCCCTCCACTTT. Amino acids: CAWSRGLNSPLHF.

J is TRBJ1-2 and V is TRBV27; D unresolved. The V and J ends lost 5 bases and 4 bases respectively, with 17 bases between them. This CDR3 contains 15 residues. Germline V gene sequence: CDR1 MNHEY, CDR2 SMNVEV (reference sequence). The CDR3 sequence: CASSPREGIPYGYTF. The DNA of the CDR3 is TGTGCCAGCAGTCCCCGGGAGGGAATACCCTATGGCTACACCTTC.

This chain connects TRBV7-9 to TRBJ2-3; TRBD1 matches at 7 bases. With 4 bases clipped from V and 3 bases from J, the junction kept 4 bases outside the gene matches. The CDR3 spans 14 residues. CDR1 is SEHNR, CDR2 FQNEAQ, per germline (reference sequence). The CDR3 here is CASSYRGRTDTQYF. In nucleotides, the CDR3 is TGTGCCAGCAGCTACAGGGGACGGACAGATACGCAGTATTTT.

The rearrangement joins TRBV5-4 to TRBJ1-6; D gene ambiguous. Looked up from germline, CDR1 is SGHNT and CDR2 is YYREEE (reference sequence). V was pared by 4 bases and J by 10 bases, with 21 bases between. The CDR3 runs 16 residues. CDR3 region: CASSRGGGGFQSPLHF. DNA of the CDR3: TGTGCCAGCAGCCGGGGAGGAGGAGGTTTTCAATCACCCCTCCACTTT.

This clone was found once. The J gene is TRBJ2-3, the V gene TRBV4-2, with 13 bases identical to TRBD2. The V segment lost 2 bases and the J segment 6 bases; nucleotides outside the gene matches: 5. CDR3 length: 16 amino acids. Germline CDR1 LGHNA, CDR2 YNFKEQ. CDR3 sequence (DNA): TGTGCCAGCAGCCAAACTAGCGGGGGGGCCGGGGATACGCAGTATTTT. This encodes CASSQTSGGAGDTQYF.

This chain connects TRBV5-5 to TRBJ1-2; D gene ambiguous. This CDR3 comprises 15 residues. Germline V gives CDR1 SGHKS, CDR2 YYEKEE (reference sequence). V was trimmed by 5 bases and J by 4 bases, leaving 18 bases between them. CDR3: CASRPLLTGSYGYTF. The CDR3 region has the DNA TGTGCCAGCAGGCCTCTCCTAACGGGGAGCTATGGCTACACCTTC. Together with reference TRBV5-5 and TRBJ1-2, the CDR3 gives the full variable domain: DAGVTQSPTHLIKTRGQQVTLRCSPISGHKSVSWYQQVLGQGPQFIFQYYEKEERGRGNFPDRFSARQFPNYSSELNVNALLLGDSALYLCASRPLLTGSYGYTFGSGTRLTVV.

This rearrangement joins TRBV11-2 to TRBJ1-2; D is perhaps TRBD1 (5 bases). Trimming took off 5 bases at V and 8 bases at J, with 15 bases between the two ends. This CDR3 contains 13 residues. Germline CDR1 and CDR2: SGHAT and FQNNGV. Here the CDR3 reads CASSPRQGEGYTF. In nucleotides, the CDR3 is TGTGCCAGCAGCCCCCGGCAGGGCGAGGGCTACACCTTC.

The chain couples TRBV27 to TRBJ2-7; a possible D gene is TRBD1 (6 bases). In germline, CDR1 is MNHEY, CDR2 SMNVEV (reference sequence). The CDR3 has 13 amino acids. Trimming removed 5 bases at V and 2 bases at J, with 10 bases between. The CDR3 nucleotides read TGTGCCAGCAGTCGACAGGCGACCTACGAGCAGTACTTC. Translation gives CASSRQATYEQYF.

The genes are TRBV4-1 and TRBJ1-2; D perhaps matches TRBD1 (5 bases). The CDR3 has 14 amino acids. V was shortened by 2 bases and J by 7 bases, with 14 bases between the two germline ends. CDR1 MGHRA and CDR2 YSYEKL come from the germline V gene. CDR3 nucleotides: TGCGCCAGCAGCCAAAAAACGGTGACAGTTGGCTACACCTTC. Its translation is CASSQKTVTVGYTF.